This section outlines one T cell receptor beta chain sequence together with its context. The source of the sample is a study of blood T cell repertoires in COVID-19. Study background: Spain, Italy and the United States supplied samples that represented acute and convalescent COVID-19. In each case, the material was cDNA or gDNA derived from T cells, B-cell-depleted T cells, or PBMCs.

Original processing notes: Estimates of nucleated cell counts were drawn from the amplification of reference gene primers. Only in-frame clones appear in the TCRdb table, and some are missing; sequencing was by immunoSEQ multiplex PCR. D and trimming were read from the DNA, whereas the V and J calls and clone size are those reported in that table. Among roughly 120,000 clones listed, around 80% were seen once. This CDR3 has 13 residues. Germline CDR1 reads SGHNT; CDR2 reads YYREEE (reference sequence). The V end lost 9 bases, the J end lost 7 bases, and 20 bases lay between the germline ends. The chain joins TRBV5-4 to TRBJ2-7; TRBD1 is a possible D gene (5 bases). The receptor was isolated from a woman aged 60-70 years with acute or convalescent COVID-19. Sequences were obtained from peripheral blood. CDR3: CAISTDFLKEQYF. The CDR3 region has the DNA TGTGCCATATCGACAGACTTCCTTAAAGAGCAGTACTTC.